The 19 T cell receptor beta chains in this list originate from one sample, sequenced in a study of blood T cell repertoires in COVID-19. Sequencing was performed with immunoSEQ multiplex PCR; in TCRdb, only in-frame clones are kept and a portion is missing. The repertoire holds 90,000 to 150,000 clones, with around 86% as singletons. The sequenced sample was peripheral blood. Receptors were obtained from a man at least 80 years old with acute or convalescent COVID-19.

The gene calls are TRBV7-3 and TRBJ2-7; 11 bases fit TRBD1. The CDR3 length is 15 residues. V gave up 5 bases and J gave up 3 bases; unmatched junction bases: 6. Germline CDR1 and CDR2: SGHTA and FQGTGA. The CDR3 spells CASSQAGTGGYEQYF. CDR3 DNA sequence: TGTGCCAGCAGCCAGGCCGGGACAGGGGGCTACGAGCAGTACTTC. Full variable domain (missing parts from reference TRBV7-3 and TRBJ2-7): GAGVSQTPSNKVTEKGKYVELRCDPISGHTALYWYRQSLGQGPEFLIYFQGTGAADDSGLPNDRFFAVRPEGSVSTLKIQRTERGDSAVYLCASSQAGTGGYEQYFGPGTRLTVT.

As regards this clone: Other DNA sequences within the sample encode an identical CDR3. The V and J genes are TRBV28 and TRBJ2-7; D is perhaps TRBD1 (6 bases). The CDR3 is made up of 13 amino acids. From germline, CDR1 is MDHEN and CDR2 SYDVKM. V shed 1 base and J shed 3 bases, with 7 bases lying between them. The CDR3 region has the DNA TGTGCCAGCAGTTTATCCAGGGGCTACGAGCAGTACTTC. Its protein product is CASSLSRGYEQYF.

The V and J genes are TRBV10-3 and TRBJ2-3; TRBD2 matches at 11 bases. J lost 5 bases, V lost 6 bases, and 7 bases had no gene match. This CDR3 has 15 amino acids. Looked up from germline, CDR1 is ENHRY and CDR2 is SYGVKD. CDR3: CAISGGTSGKDTQYF. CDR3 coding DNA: TGTGCCATCAGCGGCGGGACTAGCGGAAAAGATACGCAGTATTTT.

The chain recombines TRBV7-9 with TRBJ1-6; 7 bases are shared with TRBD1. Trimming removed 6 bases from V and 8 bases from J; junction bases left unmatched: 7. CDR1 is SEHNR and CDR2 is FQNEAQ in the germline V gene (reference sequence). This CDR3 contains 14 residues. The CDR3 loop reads CASRQTGEHSPLHF. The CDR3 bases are TGTGCCAGCAGGCAAACAGGGGAACATTCACCCCTCCACTTT. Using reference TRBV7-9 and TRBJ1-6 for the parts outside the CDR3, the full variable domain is DTGVSQNPRHKITKRGQNVTFRCDPISEHNRLYWYRQTLGQGPEFLTYFQNEAQLEKSRLLSDRFSAERPKGSFSTLEIQRTEQGDSAMYLCASRQTGEHSPLHFGNGTRLTVT.

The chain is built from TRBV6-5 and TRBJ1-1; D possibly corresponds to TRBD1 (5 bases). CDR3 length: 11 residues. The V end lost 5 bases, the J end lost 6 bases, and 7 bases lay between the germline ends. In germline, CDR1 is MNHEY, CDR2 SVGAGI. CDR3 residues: CASSMTAEAFF. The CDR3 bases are TGTGCCAGCAGTATGACAGCTGAAGCTTTCTTT.

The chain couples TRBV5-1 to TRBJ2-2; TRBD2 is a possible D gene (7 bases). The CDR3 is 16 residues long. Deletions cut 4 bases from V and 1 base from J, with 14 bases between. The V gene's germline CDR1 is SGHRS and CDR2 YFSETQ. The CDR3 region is CASSGRGTVNTGELFF. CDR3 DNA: TGCGCCAGCAGCGGGAGGGGGACGGTGAACACCGGGGAGCTGTTTTTT.

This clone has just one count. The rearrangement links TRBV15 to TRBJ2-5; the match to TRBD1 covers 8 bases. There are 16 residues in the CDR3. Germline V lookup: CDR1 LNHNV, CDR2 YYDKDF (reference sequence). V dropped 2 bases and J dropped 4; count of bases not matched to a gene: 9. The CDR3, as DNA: TGTGCCACCAGCAGACAAACAGGGGGAGGAGGAGAGACCCAGTACTTC. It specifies CATSRQTGGGGETQYF.

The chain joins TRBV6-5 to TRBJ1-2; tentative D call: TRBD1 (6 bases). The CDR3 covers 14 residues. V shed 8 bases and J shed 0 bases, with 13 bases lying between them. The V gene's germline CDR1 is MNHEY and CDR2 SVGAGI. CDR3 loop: CASGPTGTNYGYTF. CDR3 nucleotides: TGTGCCAGCGGACCAACAGGGACTAACTATGGCTACACCTTC.

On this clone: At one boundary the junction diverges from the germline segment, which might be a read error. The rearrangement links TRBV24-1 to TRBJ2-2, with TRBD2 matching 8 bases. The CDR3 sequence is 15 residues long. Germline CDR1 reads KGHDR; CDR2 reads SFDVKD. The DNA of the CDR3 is TGTGCCACCAGTGTTTTGAGCGGGGGTAACGGGGAGCTGTTTTTT. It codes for CATSVLSGGNGELFF.

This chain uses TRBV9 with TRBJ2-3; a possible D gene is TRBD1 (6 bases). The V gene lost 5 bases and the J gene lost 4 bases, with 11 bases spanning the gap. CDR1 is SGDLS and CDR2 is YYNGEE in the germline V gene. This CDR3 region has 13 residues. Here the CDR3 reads CASSPRQADTQYF. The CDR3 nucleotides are TGTGCCAGCAGTCCAAGACAGGCAGATACGCAGTATTTT.

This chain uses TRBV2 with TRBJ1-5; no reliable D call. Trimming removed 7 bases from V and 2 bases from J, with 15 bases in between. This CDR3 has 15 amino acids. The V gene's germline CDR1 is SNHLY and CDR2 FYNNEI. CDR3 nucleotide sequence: TGTGCCAGCACCGGAGGCTTTGGGGGCAATCAGCCCCAGCATTTT. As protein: CASTGGFGGNQPQHF.

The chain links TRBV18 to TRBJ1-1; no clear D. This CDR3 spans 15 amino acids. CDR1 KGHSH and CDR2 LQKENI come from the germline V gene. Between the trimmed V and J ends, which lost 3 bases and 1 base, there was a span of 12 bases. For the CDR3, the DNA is TGTGCCAGCTCACCGGTATGGGCCTCGAACACTGAAGCTTTCTTT. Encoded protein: CASSPVWASNTEAFF.

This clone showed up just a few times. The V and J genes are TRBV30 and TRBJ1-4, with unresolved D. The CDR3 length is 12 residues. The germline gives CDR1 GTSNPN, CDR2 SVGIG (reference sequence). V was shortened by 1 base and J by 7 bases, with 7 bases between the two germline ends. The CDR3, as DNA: TGTGCCTGGAGTGCTGAGATTGAAAAACTGTTTTTT. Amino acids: CAWSAEIEKLFF. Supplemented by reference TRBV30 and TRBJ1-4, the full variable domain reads SQTIHQWPATLVQPVGSPLSLECTVEGTSNPNLYWYRQAAGRGLQLLFYSVGIGQISSEVPQNLSASRPQDRQFILSSKKLLLSDSGFYLCAWSAEIEKLFFGSGTQLSVL.

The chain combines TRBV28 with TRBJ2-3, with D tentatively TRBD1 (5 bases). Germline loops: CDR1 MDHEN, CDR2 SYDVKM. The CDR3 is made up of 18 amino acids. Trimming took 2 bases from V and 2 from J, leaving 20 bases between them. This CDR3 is CASSLTGARLSNTDTQYF. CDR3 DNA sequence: TGTGCCAGCAGTTTAACTGGGGCTAGACTGTCTAACACAGATACGCAGTATTTT.

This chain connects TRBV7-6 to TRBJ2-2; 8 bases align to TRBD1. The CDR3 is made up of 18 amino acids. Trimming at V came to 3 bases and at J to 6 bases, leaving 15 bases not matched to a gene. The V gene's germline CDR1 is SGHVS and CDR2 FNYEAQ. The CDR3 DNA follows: TGTGCCAGCAGCTTCCTTGACAGGGGTGTCAGTCGGGCCGGGGAGCTGTTTTTT. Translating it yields CASSFLDRGVSRAGELFF.

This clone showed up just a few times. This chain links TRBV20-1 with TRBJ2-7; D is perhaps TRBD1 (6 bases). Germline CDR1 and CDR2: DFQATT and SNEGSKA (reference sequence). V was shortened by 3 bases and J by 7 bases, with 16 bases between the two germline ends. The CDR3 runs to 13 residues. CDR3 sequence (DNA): TGCAGTGCTAGTCCCTCAGGACAGCGAGAGCAGTACTTC. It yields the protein CSASPSGQREQYF.

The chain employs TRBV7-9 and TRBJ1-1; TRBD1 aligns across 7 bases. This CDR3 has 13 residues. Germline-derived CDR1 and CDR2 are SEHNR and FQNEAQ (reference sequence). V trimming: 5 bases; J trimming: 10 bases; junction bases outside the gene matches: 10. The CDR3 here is CASSAIQGLTAFF. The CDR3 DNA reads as TGTGCCAGCAGCGCCATACAGGGGCTAACAGCTTTCTTT.

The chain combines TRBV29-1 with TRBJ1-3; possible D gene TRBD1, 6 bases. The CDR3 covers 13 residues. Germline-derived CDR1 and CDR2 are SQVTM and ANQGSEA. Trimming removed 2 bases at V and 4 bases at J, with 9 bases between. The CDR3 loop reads CSVEQGSGNTIYF. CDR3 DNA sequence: TGCAGCGTTGAACAGGGGTCAGGAAACACCATATATTTT.

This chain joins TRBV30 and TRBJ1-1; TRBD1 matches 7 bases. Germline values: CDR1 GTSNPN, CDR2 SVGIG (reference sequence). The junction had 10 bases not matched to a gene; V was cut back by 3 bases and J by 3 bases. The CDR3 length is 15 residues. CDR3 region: CAWSGTEKHYTEAFF. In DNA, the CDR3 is TGTGCCTGGAGCGGGACAGAAAAACACTACACTGAAGCTTTCTTT.